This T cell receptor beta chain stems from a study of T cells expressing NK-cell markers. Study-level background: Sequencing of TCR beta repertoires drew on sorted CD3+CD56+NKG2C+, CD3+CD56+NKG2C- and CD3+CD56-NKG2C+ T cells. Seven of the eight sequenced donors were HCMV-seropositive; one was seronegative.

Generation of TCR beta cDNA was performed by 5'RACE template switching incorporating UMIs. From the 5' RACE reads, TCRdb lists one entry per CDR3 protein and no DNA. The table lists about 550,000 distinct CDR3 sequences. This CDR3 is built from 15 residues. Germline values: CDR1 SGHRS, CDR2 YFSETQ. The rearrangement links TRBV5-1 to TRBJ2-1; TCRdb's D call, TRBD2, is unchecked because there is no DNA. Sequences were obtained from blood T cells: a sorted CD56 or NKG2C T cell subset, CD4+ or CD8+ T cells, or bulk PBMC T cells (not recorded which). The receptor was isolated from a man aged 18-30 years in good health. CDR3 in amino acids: CASSRTAGGINEQFF.